These T cell receptor beta chains were read from a single sample in a study of blood T cells in healthy people across ages. MiXCR was run by TCRdb on the 5' RACE reads, yielding one entry per CDR3 protein. The repertoire has 1.5 million to 2 million distinct CDR3 sequences, 49% of them found once; the top ten carry over 2%. The sequenced material came from blood. The receptors were gathered from a woman aged 40 to 55 in good health. The CDR3 runs from the conserved cysteine through the conserved F or W. The order of the fields is clone size, J gene, V gene, D gene, CDR3 DNA, CDR3 protein. A D gene is named only where the DNA matches it firmly. The listing skips clone size in some rows; elsewhere it reads once, few, many or a size class.

>few|TRBJ2-7|TRBV27|.
TGTGCCAGCAGTCCCGGGGCTAGCGAAGCCTACGAGCAGTACTTC
CASSPGASEAYEQYF
>few|TRBJ2-3|TRBV5-1|.
TGCGCCAGCAGCTTGGCCGGAAGTATAAGCACAGATACGCAGTATTTT
CASSLAGSISTDTQYF
>few|TRBJ2-5|TRBV5-1|TRBD2
TGCGCCAGCAAAAGCGGGGACCTTCAAGAGACCCAGTACTTC
CASKSGDLQETQYF
>.|TRBJ1-5|TRBV18|.
TGTGCCAGCTCGTCTGGACTGACTGGGCAGCCCCAGCATTTT
CASSSGLTGQPQHF
>.|TRBJ2-4|TRBV5-1|.
TGCGCCAGCAAGTCGGGGGGCTCCAAAAACATTCAGTACTTC
CASKSGGSKNIQYF
>.|TRBJ2-7|TRBV7-2|.
TGTGCCAGCAGCCGGGACTCTCGCTCCTACGAGCAGTACTTC
CASSRDSRSYEQYF
>.|TRBJ2-3|TRBV11-3|.
TGTGCCAGCAGCCTGATCCGGGGGGCTAGCACAGATACGCAGTATTTT
CASSLIRGASTDTQYF
>.|TRBJ2-3|TRBV7-2|TRBD1
TGTGCCAGCAGCTTAGTTGGGACAGGGGATCCGACAGATACGCAGTATTTT
CASSLVGTGDPTDTQYF
>.|TRBJ2-7|TRBV5-8|.
TGTGCCAGCAGTCTCCCATATACATACGAGCAGTACTTC
CASSLPYTYEQYF
>.|TRBJ2-1|TRBV5-1|.
TGCGCCAGCAGCTTGCTCGCCAGGGGGGGGAATGAGCAGTTCTTC
CASSLLARGGNEQFF
>.|TRBJ2-7|TRBV6-2/TRBV6-3|.
TGTGCCAGCAGAAAGTACAGGGACTCCTACGAGCAGTACTTC
CASRKYRDSYEQYF
>.|TRBJ1-1|TRBV10-3|.
TGTGCCATCAGTGAGTCGGGGGGAGTCGAAGTAGCTTTCTTT
CAISESGGVEVAFF
>.|TRBJ2-7|TRBV7-6|TRBD1
TGTGCCAGCAGCCCGCGACAGGGGAAAGGCGAGCAGTACTTC
CASSPRQGKGEQYF
>many|TRBJ2-7|TRBV29-1|.
TGCAGCGTTGTAGACGGCTACGAGCAGTACTTC
CSVVDGYEQYF
>.|TRBJ1-2|TRBV29-1|TRBD1
TGCAGCGTCGCGGCAGGGGGACTTGGCTACACCTTC
CSVAAGGLGYTF
>.|TRBJ2-1|TRBV7-9|TRBD2
TGTGCCAGCAGGCCCGACTCCCGGACTAGCGGGGAGTTCTTC
CASRPDSRTSGEFF
>once|TRBJ2-5|TRBV28|.
TGTGCCAGCAGTTTCTCGGACGGGGCGCGAGAGACCCAGTACTTC
CASSFSDGARETQYF
>.|TRBJ1-2|TRBV29-1|.
TGCAGCGTTCTCGACAGGCGAATTACTTCTAACTATGGCTACACCTTC
CSVLDRRITSNYGYTF
>.|TRBJ2-1|TRBV5-1|TRBD1
TGCGCCAGCAGGTCCAAAACAGGGGATAATGAGCAGTTCTTC
CASRSKTGDNEQFF
>.|TRBJ2-5|TRBV27|.
TGTGCCAGCAGTCGTTTCAGGGGAGAGACCCAGTACTTC
CASSRFRGETQYF
>.|TRBJ2-5|TRBV7-9|.
TGTGCCAGCAGCTTAATACGAGGGGGTATCGTGGCGACCCAGTACTTC
CASSLIRGGIVATQYF
>.|TRBJ2-5|TRBV20-1|.
TGCAGTGCTATCCATTTGCGCGGAGAGACCCAGTACTTC
CSAIHLRGETQYF
>many|TRBJ2-3|TRBV6-5|.
TGTGCCAGCAGTTACAAGATCAGAGATACGCAGTATTTT
CASSYKIRDTQYF
>.|TRBJ2-3|TRBV3-1|TRBD2
TGTGCCAGCAGCCGACTAGCGGGGGGGATCGCAGATACGCAGTATTTT
CASSRLAGGIADTQYF
>.|TRBJ1-5|TRBV4-1|.
TGCGCCAGCAGCCAAAGAACTTATCAGCCCCAGCATTTT
CASSQRTYQPQHF
>.|TRBJ1-2|TRBV2|TRBD1
TGTGCCAGCAGTGACAGGGGGTCTGACTATGGCTACACCTTC
CASSDRGSDYGYTF
>few|TRBJ1-4|TRBV15|.
TGTGCCACCAGCAGAGAGGGGGGCAAAGAAAAACTGTTTTTT
CATSREGGKEKLFF
>few|TRBJ2-1|TRBV7-2|.
TGTGCCAGCAGCTTTGGGGACCCCTCGGAGTTCTTC
CASSFGDPSEFF
>.|TRBJ2-1|TRBV15|TRBD1
TGTGCCACCAGCAGAGATCTGGGACAGAACAATGAGCAGTTCTTC
CATSRDLGQNNEQFF
>few|TRBJ2-1|TRBV7-2|TRBD2
TGTGCCAGCAGCTCGGGACTAAGCAATGAGCAGTTCTTC
CASSSGLSNEQFF
>.|TRBJ2-7|TRBV6-2/TRBV6-3|TRBD1
TGTGCCAGCAGTTGGACAGGCCTCCGAGAGCAGTACTTC
CASSWTGLREQYF
>few|TRBJ1-1|TRBV12-3/TRBV12-4|TRBD1
TGTGCCAGCAGTACACAGGGGGCGAGCCTTAGGAACACTGAAGCTTTCTTT
CASSTQGASLRNTEAFF
>few|TRBJ2-7|TRBV2|.
TGTGCCAGCAGTAAAGTCAGGGACACCTCCTTCTCCTACGAGCAGTACTTC
CASSKVRDTSFSYEQYF
>.|TRBJ2-3|TRBV2|.
TGTGCCAGATCATACACAGATACGCAGTATTTT
CARSYTDTQYF
>.|TRBJ2-1|TRBV7-2|TRBD2
TGTGCCAGCAGCTACGGCCGGGGGGGTATCGGCAATGAGCAGTTCTTC
CASSYGRGGIGNEQFF
>.|TRBJ1-5|TRBV12-3/TRBV12-4|.
TGTGCCAGCAGTTTTTGGAATCAGCCCCAGCATTTT
CASSFWNQPQHF
>few|TRBJ2-1|TRBV12-3/TRBV12-4|.
TGTGCCAGCAGCCCGGAGGCGGCCCAGAAGAAGTTCTTC
CASSPEAAQKKFF
>.|TRBJ1-1|TRBV4-2|.
TGTGCCAGCAGCCCGGGGGACGGAGCCACTGAAGCTTTCTTT
CASSPGDGATEAFF
>.|TRBJ2-1|TRBV28|.
TGTGCCAGCAGGCCCCGTCACAATGAGCAGTTCTTC
CASRPRHNEQFF
>.|TRBJ2-5|TRBV19|.
TGTGCCAGTAGCTTCACCCTGTTCCAAGAGACCCAGTACTTC
CASSFTLFQETQYF
>once|TRBJ2-7|TRBV7-2|.
TGTGCCAGCAGCTTTGGGGTCGGCGGGACCGACGAGCAGTACTTC
CASSFGVGGTDEQYF
>.|TRBJ1-2|TRBV27|TRBD1
TGTGCCAGCAGACCAGGACAGGACAATGGCTACACCTTC
CASRPGQDNGYTF
>few|TRBJ2-4|TRBV29-1|.
TGCAGCGTTGAAGATCCGGGTTTGAACATTCAGTACTTC
CSVEDPGLNIQYF
>many|TRBJ2-1|TRBV6-5|.
TGTGCCAGCCGGACTCAAGGGTTGGAGTTCTTC
CASRTQGLEFF
>.|TRBJ2-3|TRBV10-3|.
TGTGCCATCAGACCAATAATCACGGGTTCGGGAGATACGCAGTATTTT
CAIRPIITGSGDTQYF